This T cell receptor (beta chain) emerged from a study of CD8+ T cells in alopecia areata. Study-level information: For the treated group, dosing was oral tofacitinib at 5 to 10 mg twice daily.

Treatment specified: oral pan-JAK inhibitor, 5-10 mg twice daily. Sorted populations comprised CD4+ and CD8+ T cells obtained from PBMCs. Notes on this clone: What it binds is unknown. An end of the junction does not agree with germline; a read error may underlie this.

RNA extraction and reverse transcription yielded cDNA as sequencing template. Profiling relied on immunoSEQ multiplex PCR, and the TCRdb table lists in-frame clones only, not all of them. The sample carries roughly 140,000 clones, about four fifths recorded once. Study-level results: Affected scalp, especially in alopecia totalis/universalis, had a higher clonality than normal scalp did. Tofacitinib yielded significantly lower scalp clonality and fewer expanded CD8+ clones among the top 100.

Sequences were derived from CD8+ T cells sorted from blood, sampled at week 4, from a patient treated with tofacitinib. This TCR derives from a human donor with alopecia areata.

The CDR3 bases are TGTGCCAGCAGCCGACCTGGGGGGGACACAGAAGCTTTCTTT. Its translation: CASSRPGGDTEAFF. The J gene is TRBJ1-1, the V gene TRBV7-9; TRBD1 is a possible D gene (6 bases). The CDR3 contains 14 residues. Per the germline V gene, CDR1 is SEHNR and CDR2 is FQNEAQ (reference sequence).